This TCR beta chain was documented in a study of blood T cell repertoires in COVID-19. Authors' processing steps: Reference gene primer amplification yielded estimated nucleated cell counts. Produced via immunoSEQ multiplex PCR; TCRdb's table is partial and in-frame only. The V and J calls and clone size were taken over from that table, and D and trimming were inferred from the DNA. Here the sample spans tens of thousands of clones, approximately 87% being singletons. CDR3 length: 13 residues. Germline lookup yields CDR1 KGHSH and CDR2 LQKENI. The V and J ends lost 5 bases and 10 bases, in that order; junction bases with no gene match: 8.

The chain is built from TRBV18 and TRBJ2-1; 7 bases fit TRBD2. Sequenced sample: peripheral blood. The receptor comes from a human donor with acute or convalescent COVID-19. The donor label of this sample is uncertain. CDR3 coding DNA: TGTGCCAGCTCATCGCAAACTAGCGAGGAGCAGTTCTTC. Encoded protein: CASSSQTSEEQFF.